This T cell receptor (beta chain) was recorded in a study of shared clonotypes between healthy human individuals. Overall study context: Three CD4 naive, three CD4 memory, two CD8 naive and one CD8 memory plate were used per donor. Study-wide results and caveats: A handful of donors showed sharing of approximately 5% of naive CD4 clonotypes. Naive subsets tended to show greater estimated richness than memory subsets.

This clone was observed once. Its antigen is not identified. Naivety among CD8 cells was defined by CD45RO negativity and positive CCR7 selection, thereby excluding terminally differentiated effector memory CD45RA+ cells. Donors were Caucasian adults residing in Nashville, Tennessee, USA. Sequenced by immunoSEQ multiplex PCR; TCRdb stores in-frame clones only, minus some. The table records hundreds of thousands of clones, 92% of them present only once. Sequenced: naive CD8+ T cells sorted from blood. This TCR was recovered from a man aged 25-40 years in good health.

CDR3 sequence reads: CASSLVTGGPYNEQFF. The CDR3 DNA sequence: TGTGCCAGCAGCTTAGTAACGGGAGGGCCTTACAATGAGCAGTTCTTC. This chain joins TRBV11-2 and TRBJ2-1; 8 bases align to TRBD2. Germline CDR1 and CDR2: SGHAT and FQNNGV. This CDR3 comprises 16 residues. V dropped 1 base and J dropped 4; count of bases not matched to a gene: 6.